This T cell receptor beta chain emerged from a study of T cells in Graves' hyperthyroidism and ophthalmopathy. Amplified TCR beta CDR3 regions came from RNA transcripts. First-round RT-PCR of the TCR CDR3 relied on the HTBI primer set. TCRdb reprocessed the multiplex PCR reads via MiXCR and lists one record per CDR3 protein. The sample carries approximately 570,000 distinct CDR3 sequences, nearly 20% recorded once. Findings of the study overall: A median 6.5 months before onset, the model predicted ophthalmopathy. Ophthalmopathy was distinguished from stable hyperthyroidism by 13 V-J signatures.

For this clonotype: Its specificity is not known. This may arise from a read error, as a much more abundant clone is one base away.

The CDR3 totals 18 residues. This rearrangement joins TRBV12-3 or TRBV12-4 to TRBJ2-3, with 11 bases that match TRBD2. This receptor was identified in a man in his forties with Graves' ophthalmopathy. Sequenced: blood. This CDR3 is CASSSPSGRPHSTDTRYF. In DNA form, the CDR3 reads TGTGCCAGCAGTTCCCCTAGCGGGAGGCCCCATAGCACAGATACGCGGTATTTT.